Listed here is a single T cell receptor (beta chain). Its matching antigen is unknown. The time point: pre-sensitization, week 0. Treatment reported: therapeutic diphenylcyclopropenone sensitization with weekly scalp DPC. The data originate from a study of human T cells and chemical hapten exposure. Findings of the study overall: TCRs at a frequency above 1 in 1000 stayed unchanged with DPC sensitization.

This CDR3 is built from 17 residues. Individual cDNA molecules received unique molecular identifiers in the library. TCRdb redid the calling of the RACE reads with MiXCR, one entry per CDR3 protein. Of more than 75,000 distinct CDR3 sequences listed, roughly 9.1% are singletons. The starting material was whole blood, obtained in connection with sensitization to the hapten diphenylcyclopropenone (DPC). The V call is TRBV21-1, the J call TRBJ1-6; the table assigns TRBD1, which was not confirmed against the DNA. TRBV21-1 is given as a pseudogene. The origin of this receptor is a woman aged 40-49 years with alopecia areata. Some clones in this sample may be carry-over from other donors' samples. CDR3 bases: TGTGCCAGCAGCAAAAAAACTACAGGGGATCACGGTTCACCCCTCCACTTT. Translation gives CASSKKTTGDHGSPLHF.